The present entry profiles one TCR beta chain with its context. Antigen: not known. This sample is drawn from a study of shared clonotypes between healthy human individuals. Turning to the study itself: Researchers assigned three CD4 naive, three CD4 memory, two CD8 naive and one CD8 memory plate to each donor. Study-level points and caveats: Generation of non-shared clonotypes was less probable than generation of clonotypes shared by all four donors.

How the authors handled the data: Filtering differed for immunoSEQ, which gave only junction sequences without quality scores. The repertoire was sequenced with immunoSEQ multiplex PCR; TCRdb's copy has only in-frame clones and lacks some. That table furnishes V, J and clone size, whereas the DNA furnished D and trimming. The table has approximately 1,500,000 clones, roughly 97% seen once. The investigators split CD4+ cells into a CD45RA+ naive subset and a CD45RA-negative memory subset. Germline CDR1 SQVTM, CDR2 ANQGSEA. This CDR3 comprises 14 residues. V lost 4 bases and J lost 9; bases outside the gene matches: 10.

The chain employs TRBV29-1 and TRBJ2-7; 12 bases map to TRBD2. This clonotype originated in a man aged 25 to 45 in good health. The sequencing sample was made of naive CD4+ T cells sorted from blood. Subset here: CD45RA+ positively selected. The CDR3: CSVALAGGRSGQYF. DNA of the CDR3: TGCAGCGTTGCCCTAGCGGGAGGGCGCAGCGGGCAGTACTTC.